This record looks at one T cell receptor (beta chain) sequence and its context. Its antigen is currently unknown. This entry is derived from a study of T cell responses to AZD1222 COVID-19 vaccine. Across the study: It was second doses at about 4 or about 12 weeks that were pooled. Study-wide findings and caveats: No day 14 peak samples; only post-peak repertoires were characterized. AZD1222 recipients seropositive at baseline numbered only six.

The data were produced by immunoSEQ multiplex PCR, yet TCRdb's version contains in-frame clones alone and is incomplete. Among about 63,000 clones listed, approximately 83% were seen once. The sequencing used peripheral blood, collected on day 0 of AZD1222 vaccination. The clonotype originates from an adult in good health.

CDR3 loop: CASSYRTGGYDNYGYTF. Here the CDR3 DNA reads TGTGCCAGTAGTTATCGGACAGGGGGATATGATAACTATGGCTACACCTTC. The chain employs TRBV19 and TRBJ1-2; 10 bases agree with TRBD1. The CDR3 extends over 17 amino acids. CDR1 LNHDA and CDR2 SQIVND come from the germline V gene (reference sequence). The ends lost 5 bases at V and 1 base at J; junction bases unmatched: 10.